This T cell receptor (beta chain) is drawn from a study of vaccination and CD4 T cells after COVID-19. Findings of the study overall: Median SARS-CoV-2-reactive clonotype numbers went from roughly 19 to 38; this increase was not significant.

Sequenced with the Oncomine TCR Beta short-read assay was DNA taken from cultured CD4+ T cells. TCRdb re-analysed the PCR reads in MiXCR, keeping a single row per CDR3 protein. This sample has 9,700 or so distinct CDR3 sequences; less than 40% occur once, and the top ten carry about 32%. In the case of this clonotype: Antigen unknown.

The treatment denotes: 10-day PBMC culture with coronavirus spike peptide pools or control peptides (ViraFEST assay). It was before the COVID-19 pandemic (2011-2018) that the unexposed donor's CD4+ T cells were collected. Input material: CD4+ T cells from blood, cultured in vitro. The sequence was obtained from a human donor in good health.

The DNA of the CDR3 is TGTGCCTGGAATTCGGGGCAAGAGACCCAGTACTTC. Its translation: CAWNSGQETQYF. The gene calls are TRBV30 and TRBJ2-5, with D maybe TRBD2 (5 bases). This CDR3 is 12 amino acids long. The germline V gene encodes CDR1 GTSNPN and CDR2 SVGIG (reference sequence). The germline V and J ends were trimmed by 4 bases and 2 bases, with 8 bases remaining between them.